The 29 T cell receptor beta chains reported below all come from one sample, sequenced in a study of CD8+CD57+ T cells in acquired aplastic anemia. The TCR beta profiling, which covered VDJ combination and CDR3 sequence, was carried out using genomic DNA as the template. MiXCR was run by TCRdb on the reads, yielding one entry per CDR3 protein. The sample records about 180,000 distinct CDR3 sequences, 45% to 50% being singletons. Sequencing used sorted CD4+, CD8+, or CD8+CD57+ T cells (not recorded which) from PBMCs. All receptors derive from a human donor in good health.

As DNA, the CDR3 is TGTGCCAGCGACTGGACTAGCGGGGACAATGAGCAGTTCTTC. This sequence encodes CASDWTSGDNEQFF. The chain has TRBV7-8 and TRBJ2-1, with 12 bases that match TRBD2. The CDR3 sequence is 14 residues long. Germline V gene sequence: CDR1 SGHVS, CDR2 FQNEAQ. V dropped 8 bases and J dropped 5; count of bases not matched to a gene: 4.

This clonotype turned up a few times. CDR3 in amino acids: CASSVVGGTDTQYF. CDR3 nucleotide sequence: TGTGCCAGCAGCGTAGTCGGCGGCACAGATACGCAGTATTTT. This chain links TRBV6-4 with TRBJ2-3; D gene ambiguous. This CDR3 contains 14 residues. The V gene's germline CDR1 is MRHNA and CDR2 SNTAGT. V lost 6 bases, J lost 1 base, and 11 bases lay in between.

The rearrangement joins TRBV6-1 to TRBJ1-1; unclear D gene. CDR3 length: 13 amino acids. V shed 2 bases and J shed 8 bases, with 12 bases lying between them. Per the germline V gene, CDR1 is MNHNS and CDR2 is SASEGT. CDR3 sequence: CASSELPGGEAFF. As DNA, the CDR3 is TGTGCCAGCAGTGAACTCCCGGGCGGGGAAGCTTTCTTT.

In this sample, this clonotype turned up many times. The chain is built from TRBV20-1 and TRBJ1-4; D remains ambiguous. The CDR3 contains 14 residues. The ends were cut back, 0 bases at V and 0 bases at J, with 5 bases in the middle. Germline V gene lookup returns CDR1 DFQATT and CDR2 SNEGSKA (reference sequence). The CDR3 nucleotides are TGCAGTGCTAGAGATCTGGCAACTAATGAAAAACTGTTTTTT. It codes for CSARDLATNEKLFF.

This clonotype came up a few times. This chain connects TRBV10-3 to TRBJ2-5; 7 nucleotides line up with TRBD2. The CDR3 contains 15 residues. V lost 4 bases, J lost 0 bases, and 5 bases stayed unmatched. Germline loops: CDR1 ENHRY, CDR2 SYGVKD. DNA for the CDR3: TGTGCCATCAGTGCGGCTAGCGGATACCAAGAGACCCAGTACTTC. Translated: CAISAASGYQETQYF.

This chain connects TRBV20-1 to TRBJ1-1, with D perhaps TRBD1 (6 bases). The germline CDR1 and CDR2 sequences are DFQATT and SNEGSKA (reference sequence). V lost 0 bases and J lost 1, with 12 bases in between. The CDR3 runs 15 residues. CDR3 region: CSARDRGTRNTEAFF. CDR3 DNA: TGCAGTGCTAGAGATCGGGGGACAAGGAACACTGAAGCTTTCTTT.

This clonotype was counted ten times or more. The chain couples TRBV15 to TRBJ1-5; 8 nucleotides match TRBD1. V shed 4 bases and J 7 bases; nucleotides not matched to a gene: 12. The CDR3 is 16 amino acids. In germline, CDR1 is LNHNV, CDR2 YYDKDF (reference sequence). The CDR3 sequence: CATSKGITGGTQPQHF. The DNA of the CDR3 is TGTGCCACCAGCAAAGGAATTACAGGGGGGACGCAGCCCCAGCATTTT.

The gene calls are TRBV30 and TRBJ1-5; D is perhaps TRBD1 (6 bases). Germline values: CDR1 GTSNPN, CDR2 SVGIG (reference sequence). This CDR3 comprises 15 residues. V lost 5 bases and J lost 2, with 16 bases in between. CDR3 nucleotides: TGTGCCTGGGGTGGGGGCGTTAAGGGCAATCAGCCCCAGCATTTT. This translates into CAWGGGVKGNQPQHF.

V usage is TRBV29-1 and J usage is TRBJ2-1; D perhaps matches TRBD2 (6 bases). Germline V gene sequence: CDR1 SQVTM, CDR2 ANQGSEA. The V end lost 3 bases, the J end lost 7 bases, and 19 bases lay between the germline ends. CDR3 size: 15 residues. The CDR3: CSVDAGRREINEQFF. As DNA, the CDR3 is TGCAGCGTTGATGCCGGGCGGCGGGAAATAAATGAGCAGTTCTTC.

For this clonotype: A much larger clonotype is one base distant, so this may be a read error. The chain combines TRBV5-1 with TRBJ2-1; tentative D call: TRBD1 (6 bases). The CDR3 consists of 16 residues. CDR1 and CDR2 (germline): SGHRS, YFSETQ. This CDR3 reads CASSLEGQNSYDEQFF. In DNA form, the CDR3 reads TGCGCCAGCAGCTTGGAAGGACAGAATTCCTACGATGAGCAGTTCTTC. The whole variable domain, remainder taken from reference TRBV5-1 and TRBJ2-1, is KAGVTQTPRYLIKTRGQQVTLSCSPISGHRSVSWYQQTPGQGLQFLFEYFSETQRNKGNFPGRFSGRQFSNSRSEMNVSTLELGDSALYLCASSLEGQNSYDEQFFGPGTRLTVL.

This clonotype was observed once. The chain carries TRBV10-3 and TRBJ2-3; tentative D call: TRBD2 (7 bases). The length of the CDR3 is 14 residues. Germline V gene data show CDR1 as ENHRY and CDR2 as SYGVKD. V lost 10 bases, J lost 11 bases, and 25 bases lay in between. The CDR3 nucleotides are TGTGCCACCCGGGGGGCAGGGGTCAACAATGAGCAGTATTTT. Protein product: CATRGAGVNNEQYF.

About this clonotype: Its ends do not fully match the called genes, so a read error is possible. The V gene is TRBV7-8, the J gene TRBJ1-1, with a possible D match to TRBD1 (6 bases). Germline CDR1 reads SGHVS; CDR2 reads FQNEAQ. The CDR3 runs to 13 residues. CDR3 protein: CASSGRGNTEASF. The CDR3 nucleotides are TGTGCCAGCAGCGGAAGGGGGAACACTGAAGCTTCCTTT.

This clonotype was seen ten or more times. This chain joins TRBV20-1 and TRBJ1-2; D gene unclear. This CDR3 region has 12 residues. Germline loops: CDR1 DFQATT, CDR2 SNEGSKA (reference sequence). V lost 3 bases to trimming and J lost 3 bases, with 8 bases between them. As DNA, the CDR3 is TGCAGTGCTAGGTTTCAGCACTATGGCTACACCTTC. This encodes CSARFQHYGYTF.

With respect to this clonotype: A much larger clone differs by one base, so this may be a read error. This chain connects TRBV4-1 to TRBJ2-5, with D maybe TRBD1 (5 bases). The CDR3 is 16 amino acids. Germline V gives CDR1 MGHRA, CDR2 YSYEKL. CDR3: CASSRGVRQLQVTQYF. In DNA, the CDR3 is TGCGCCAGCAGCCGAGGTGTTCGACAGCTCCAAGTGACCCAGTACTTC.

In its sample, this clonotype was seen many times. The chain has TRBV20-1 and TRBJ1-1, with D uncertain. Between the trimmed V and J ends, which lost 3 bases and 0 bases, there was a span of 8 bases. This CDR3 spans 13 amino acids. CDR1 is DFQATT, CDR2 SNEGSKA, per germline (reference sequence). The CDR3: CSASSVLNTEAFF. The CDR3 DNA follows: TGCAGTGCTAGTTCAGTGCTGAACACTGAAGCTTTCTTT.

Worth noting for this clonotype: A read error may produce the germline difference seen at one junction end. The V call is TRBV7-2, the J call TRBJ1-3; no firm D call. This CDR3 has 13 amino acids. The germline CDR1 and CDR2 sequences are SGHTA and FQGNSA. Here the CDR3 DNA reads TGTGCCAGCAGCTTATACTCGGGAAACACCACATATTTT. It is translated as CASSLYSGNTTYF. Drawing the rest from reference TRBV7-2 and TRBJ1-3, the complete variable domain is GAGVSQSPSNKVTEKGKDVELRCDPISGHTALYWYRQSLGQGLEFLIYFQGNSAPDKSGLPSDRFSAERTGGSVSTLTIQRTQQEDSAVYLCASSLYSGNTTYFGEGSWLTVV.

This chain connects TRBV10-2 to TRBJ1-5; TRBD1 agrees at 9 bases. Germline CDR1 reads WSHSY; CDR2 reads SAAADI. CDR3 size: 18 residues. V was clipped by 0 bases and J by 3 bases; unmatched bases: 9. The CDR3 DNA reads TGCGCCAGCAGTGAGTCGGAAGTACAGGGGGCGGCCAATCAGCCCCAGCATTTT. This codes for CASSESEVQGAANQPQHF.

This clonotype was seen many times. This chain connects TRBV7-2 to TRBJ2-2; 10 positions agree with TRBD1. CDR1 and CDR2 (germline): SGHTA, FQGNSA. This CDR3 spans 15 amino acids. Trimming cost V 3 bases and J 5 bases; bases outside gene matches: 3. CDR3 protein: CASSFRQGATGELFF. The CDR3 DNA reads TGTGCCAGCAGCTTCCGACAGGGGGCGACCGGGGAGCTGTTTTTT.

The rearrangement uses TRBV20-1 and TRBJ1-2; no clear D gene. Germline loops: CDR1 DFQATT, CDR2 SNEGSKA (reference sequence). This CDR3 comprises 10 residues. V was pared by 5 bases and J by 7 bases, with 8 bases between. In DNA form, the CDR3 reads TGCAGTGCTCCCGGTTTTGGCTACACCTTC. This encodes CSAPGFGYTF.

The chain recombines TRBV6-1 with TRBJ2-7; D call uncertain. The CDR3 extends over 13 amino acids. V was clipped by 8 bases and J by 3 bases, with 14 bases between them. Germline CDR1 MNHNS, CDR2 SASEGT. Written as DNA, the CDR3 is TGTGCCAGCCAGGCCAGGACCGACTACGAGCAGTACTTC. Protein sequence: CASQARTDYEQYF.

This rearrangement joins TRBV5-1 to TRBJ2-7; 7 positions agree with TRBD1. Trimming took 2 bases from V and 5 from J; bases not matched to a gene: 4. The CDR3 extends over 13 amino acids. Germline V gives CDR1 SGHRS, CDR2 YFSETQ. CDR3 loop: CASSFDRVHEQYF. The CDR3 bases are TGCGCCAGCAGCTTCGACAGGGTCCACGAGCAGTACTTC. Variable domain in full (rest from reference TRBV5-1 and TRBJ2-7): KAGVTQTPRYLIKTRGQQVTLSCSPISGHRSVSWYQQTPGQGLQFLFEYFSETQRNKGNFPGRFSGRQFSNSRSEMNVSTLELGDSALYLCASSFDRVHEQYFGPGTRLTVT.

This clonotype came up many times. The chain employs TRBV20-1 and TRBJ2-3; 7 bases match TRBD2. Germline CDR1 reads DFQATT; CDR2 reads SNEGSKA (reference sequence). This CDR3 contains 14 residues. V lost 1 base to trimming and J lost 4 bases; unmatched junction nucleotides: 5. DNA for the CDR3: TGCAGTGCTAGAGGTTGGGGGGGGTCAGATACGCAGTATTTT. Translating gives CSARGWGGSDTQYF.

This clonotype showed up many times. The genes are TRBV6-1 and TRBJ2-5; a possible D gene is TRBD1 (6 bases). Between the trimmed V and J ends, which lost 6 bases and 2 bases, there was a span of 13 bases. This CDR3 contains 14 residues. Germline V gene lookup returns CDR1 MNHNS and CDR2 SASEGT. Written as DNA, the CDR3 is TGTGCCAGCAGGGCAGTAGGGGGACAAGAGACCCAGTACTTC. This gives the protein CASRAVGGQETQYF.

The chain has TRBV2 and TRBJ1-5; 9 bases agree with TRBD1. Looked up from germline, CDR1 is SNHLY and CDR2 is FYNNEI. The CDR3 runs to 14 residues. Trimming cost V 8 bases and J 3 bases; bases outside gene matches: 5. CDR3 sequence reads: CASQDRGPNQPQHF. The CDR3 region has the DNA TGTGCCAGCCAGGACAGGGGACCCAATCAGCCCCAGCATTTT.

At least ten counts were recorded for this clonotype. The genes are TRBV12-3 or TRBV12-4 and TRBJ2-1; a possible D gene is TRBD2 (6 bases). V lost 0 bases, J lost 7 bases, and 13 bases lay in between. The CDR3 loop spans 15 amino acids. The CDR3 sequence is CASSLASGQGNEQFF. DNA of the CDR3: TGTGCCAGCAGTTTAGCTAGCGGCCAAGGAAATGAGCAGTTCTTC.

In this sample, this clonotype turned up many times. This chain joins TRBV7-9 and TRBJ2-7; 7 bases are shared with TRBD1. Trimming took 5 bases from V and 2 from J; bases not matched to a gene: 6. Germline V gene sequence: CDR1 SEHNR, CDR2 FQNEAQ (reference sequence). This CDR3 has 14 amino acids. CDR3 sequence reads: CASSKGTETYEQYF. CDR3 DNA: TGTGCCAGCAGCAAAGGGACAGAAACCTACGAGCAGTACTTC.

The V gene is TRBV7-9, the J gene TRBJ1-5; 7 positions match TRBD1. The V and J ends lost 6 bases and 4 bases, in that order; junction bases with no gene match: 18. The CDR3 spans 18 residues. Per the germline V gene, CDR1 is SEHNR and CDR2 is FQNEAQ (reference sequence). The DNA for the CDR3 is TGTGCCAGCAGTTTGGACAGGAGGAGGGAGGGGGCTAATCAGCCCCAGCATTTT. Its translation is CASSLDRRREGANQPQHF.

V and J are TRBV28 and TRBJ1-6; D ambiguous. The CDR3 length is 17 residues. V was trimmed by 2 bases and J by 4 bases, leaving 15 bases between them. Germline V lookup: CDR1 MDHEN, CDR2 SYDVKM. The CDR3 nucleotides read TGTGCCAGCAGTTTAGACCCCCCGGGCAGATATAATTCACCCCTCCACTTT. Its translation is CASSLDPPGRYNSPLHF.

In its sample, this clonotype was seen a few times. V gene TRBV18 combines with J gene TRBJ2-7, with 9 bases matching TRBD1. The V gene end was trimmed by 2 bases and the J gene end by 0 bases; junction bases not matched to a gene: 5. The CDR3 consists of 16 residues. The germline V gene encodes CDR1 KGHSH and CDR2 LQKENI. Here the CDR3 reads CASSPTGTGSSYEQYF. As DNA, the CDR3 is TGTGCCAGCTCACCAACCGGGACAGGGAGCTCCTACGAGCAGTACTTC.